The 28 T cell receptor beta chains given below trace back to one sample, sequenced in a study of shared T cell receptors in the human thymus. Produced via immunoSEQ multiplex PCR; TCRdb's table is partial and in-frame only. The sample holds approximately 580,000 clones; around 82% are singletons and the top ten take about 0.014%. In addition, the sample was reused for a study of human thymus T cells.

Sequenced input: thymocytes. The receptors were sampled from a boy younger than two with a congenital heart defect.

This clone has more than one count but fewer than ten. Other DNA sequences from this sample encode an identical CDR3 as well. The chain couples TRBV6-5 to TRBJ2-5; 8 bases are shared with TRBD2. With 0 bases clipped from V and 2 bases from J, the junction kept 5 bases outside the gene matches. Germline V gives CDR1 MNHEY, CDR2 SVGAGI. The CDR3 contains 16 residues. CDR3 sequence: CASSYSASGPQETQYF. Here the CDR3 DNA reads TGTGCCAGCAGTTACTCGGCTAGCGGGCCACAAGAGACCCAGTACTTC.

The rearrangement links TRBV28 to TRBJ2-3, with D tentatively TRBD1 (6 bases). There are 15 residues in the CDR3. V dropped 4 bases and J dropped 3 bases, with 14 bases sitting between them. Germline CDR1 is MDHEN and CDR2 is SYDVKM. The CDR3 here is CASSSTGRRTDTQYF. Written as DNA, the CDR3 is TGTGCCAGCAGTTCTACAGGGCGCCGTACAGATACGCAGTATTTT.

The chain links TRBV27 to TRBJ2-3, with TRBD1 matching over 7 bases. The CDR3 consists of 16 residues. V shed 6 bases and J 2 bases; nucleotides not matched to a gene: 11. Germline CDR1 MNHEY, CDR2 SMNVEV (reference sequence). This CDR3 is CASRERQGELTDTQYF. Written as DNA, the CDR3 is TGTGCCAGCAGGGAGAGACAGGGAGAACTCACAGATACGCAGTATTTT.

The V gene is TRBV29-1, the J gene TRBJ2-1; 10 nucleotides match TRBD1. CDR1 and CDR2 (germline): SQVTM, ANQGSEA. CDR3 length equals 18 residues. After removal of 3 bases from V and 1 base from J, the junction contained 12 bases not matched to a gene. CDR3 protein: CSVDPTGGGLGSYNEQFF. In DNA, the CDR3 is TGCAGCGTTGACCCGACAGGGGGCGGGTTGGGTTCCTACAATGAGCAGTTCTTC.

The gene calls are TRBV6-5 and TRBJ1-2; 7 bases line up with TRBD1. The trim removed 10 bases at V and 2 bases at J, leaving 13 bases unmatched. CDR1 and CDR2 (germline): MNHEY, SVGAGI. The CDR3 covers 15 residues. CDR3: CATRQATGTNYGYTF. CDR3 nucleotide sequence: TGTGCCACCCGACAAGCGACAGGGACCAACTATGGCTACACCTTC.

The V call is TRBV19, the J call TRBJ2-5; maybe TRBD1 (6 bases). Germline V gene lookup returns CDR1 LNHDA and CDR2 SQIVND (reference sequence). The CDR3 runs to 16 residues. V shed 5 bases and J shed 0 bases, with 16 bases lying between them. The CDR3 is CASSGRTGWDQETQYF. CDR3 sequence (DNA): TGTGCCAGTAGTGGAAGAACAGGGTGGGACCAAGAGACCCAGTACTTC.

This chain joins TRBV5-1 and TRBJ2-2, with no clear D. Germline lookup yields CDR1 SGHRS and CDR2 YFSETQ. The V gene lost 4 bases and the J gene lost 9 bases, with 19 bases spanning the gap. This CDR3 comprises 15 residues. The CDR3 loop reads CASSPSSPPRRELFF. For the CDR3, the DNA is TGCGCCAGCAGCCCCTCTTCCCCCCCGCGTAGGGAGCTGTTTTTT.

This chain links TRBV7-7 with TRBJ2-1; 7 nucleotides match TRBD2. This CDR3 comprises 16 residues. Germline CDR1 SSHAT, CDR2 FNYEAQ (reference sequence). The V segment lost 2 bases and the J segment 5 bases; nucleotides outside the gene matches: 9. CDR3: CASSLRCLAEDNEQFF. The CDR3, as DNA: TGTGCCAGCAGCTTAAGGTGCCTAGCGGAAGACAATGAGCAGTTCTTC.

The V and J genes are TRBV2 and TRBJ2-1; unclear D gene. Germline-derived CDR1 and CDR2 are SNHLY and FYNNEI. V lost 7 bases to trimming and J lost 3 bases, with 7 bases between them. This CDR3 spans 12 amino acids. The CDR3 loop is CASNGFYNEQFF. In DNA, the CDR3 is TGTGCCAGCAACGGGTTCTACAATGAGCAGTTCTTC.

The genes are TRBV30 and TRBJ2-1; TRBD1 is a possible D gene (6 bases). CDR3 length: 14 residues. V was cut by 8 bases and J by 3 bases, with 17 bases left in between. CDR1 is GTSNPN and CDR2 is SVGIG in the germline V gene (reference sequence). CDR3 in amino acids: CARISRGNYNEQFF. The CDR3 nucleotides read TGTGCCCGGATCTCCAGGGGAAACTACAATGAGCAGTTCTTC.

The rearrangement links TRBV5-1 to TRBJ2-7, with D possibly TRBD2 on 6 matching bases. In germline, CDR1 is SGHRS, CDR2 YFSETQ. The CDR3 sequence is 19 residues long. Trimming pared 2 bases from V and 4 bases from J, leaving 28 bases between. The DNA of the CDR3 is TGCGCCAGCAGCTTCGGTCGCGGCGGCGGGATCGGGACTCCATACGAGCAGTACTTC. This codes for CASSFGRGGGIGTPYEQYF.

This rearrangement joins TRBV28 to TRBJ2-7, with 7 bases fitting TRBD1. Looked up from germline, CDR1 is MDHEN and CDR2 is SYDVKM. V shed 4 bases and J 6 bases; nucleotides not matched to a gene: 18. This CDR3 is built from 17 residues. CDR3 sequence reads: CASSSQNKPDRAGEQYF. In nucleotides, the CDR3 is TGTGCCAGCAGTTCTCAAAATAAACCTGACAGGGCTGGCGAGCAGTACTTC.

This chain connects TRBV10-3 to TRBJ2-2, with 7 bases aligning to TRBD2. There are 17 residues in the CDR3. Germline CDR1 reads ENHRY; CDR2 reads SYGVKD. J was trimmed by 3 bases and V by 0 bases; bases with no gene match: 7. CDR3 DNA: TGTGCCATCAGTGAGTCGGCTCTAGCGGACTACACCGGGGAGCTGTTTTTT. It codes for CAISESALADYTGELFF.

V gene TRBV6-5 combines with J gene TRBJ2-7, with 10 bases identical to TRBD2. Germline V lookup: CDR1 MNHEY, CDR2 SVGAGI. V dropped 8 bases and J dropped 3; count of bases not matched to a gene: 7. CDR3 length: 14 residues. CDR3 DNA sequence: TGTGCCAGCGGTAGCGGGAGGCTCCACTACGAGCAGTACTTC. It yields the protein CASGSGRLHYEQYF.

V and J are TRBV6-6 and TRBJ2-7; the D is unclear. V dropped 6 bases and J dropped 3 bases, with 12 bases sitting between them. CDR3 length: 13 residues. Germline values: CDR1 MNHNY, CDR2 SVGAGI (reference sequence). The CDR3 DNA is TGTGCCAGCAGCACCTCCCCCGGCTACGAGCAGTACTTC. Translating it yields CASSTSPGYEQYF.

V is TRBV9 and J is TRBJ2-1; 12 bases line up with TRBD2. The V segment lost 4 bases and the J segment 6 bases; nucleotides outside the gene matches: 14. The germline gives CDR1 SGDLS, CDR2 YYNGEE. The CDR3 length is 18 residues. The CDR3 spells CASSFRLAGEVGGNEQFF. The CDR3 DNA reads as TGTGCCAGCAGCTTTCGACTAGCGGGAGAAGTGGGGGGCAATGAGCAGTTCTTC.

V is TRBV2 and J is TRBJ2-1; the match to TRBD2 covers 13 bases. Germline trimming cut 5 bases from V and 0 bases from J; bases unmatched to any gene: 10. This CDR3 region has 19 residues. Germline V gene sequence: CDR1 SNHLY, CDR2 FYNNEI. The DNA for the CDR3 is TGTGCCAGCAGTATACCACTAGCGGGAGGGCCCGGCTCCTACAATGAGCAGTTCTTC. Protein sequence: CASSIPLAGGPGSYNEQFF.

This chain joins TRBV15 and TRBJ1-5; the D gene is possibly TRBD1 (6 bases). V gave up 5 bases and J gave up 6 bases, with 17 bases separating them. This CDR3 comprises 15 residues. Germline V gives CDR1 LNHNV, CDR2 YYDKDF (reference sequence). For the CDR3, the DNA is TGTGCCACCAGCGTCCCTGGGGGGGCCAGTCAGCCCCAGCATTTT. Translation: CATSVPGGASQPQHF.

The chain uses TRBV7-9 and TRBJ2-7; D ambiguous. Germline V gives CDR1 SEHNR, CDR2 FQNEAQ (reference sequence). The V end lost 2 bases, the J end lost 4 bases, and 21 bases lay between the germline ends. This CDR3 has 17 residues. The CDR3 sequence is CASSLSFYPDGWYEQYF. CDR3 coding DNA: TGTGCCAGCAGCTTATCTTTCTACCCCGACGGGTGGTACGAGCAGTACTTC.

The rearrangement joins TRBV28 to TRBJ1-1, with a possible D match to TRBD1 (6 bases). Trimming removed 5 bases at V and 6 bases at J, with 13 bases between. The CDR3 is made up of 13 amino acids. Germline V CDR1 and CDR2: MDHEN, SYDVKM. CDR3 loop: CASSPPGDPEAFF. The CDR3 DNA reads TGTGCCAGCAGTCCCCCAGGGGACCCTGAAGCTTTCTTT.

The genes are TRBV14 and TRBJ2-1; TRBD2 matches 10 bases. J gave up 6 bases and V 0 bases, and 11 bases lay outside the gene matches. CDR1 is SGHDN and CDR2 is FVKESK in the germline V gene. The CDR3 has 18 amino acids. The CDR3 bases are TGTGCCAGCAGCCAAGATTGGAAGCGGGAGGGCCATTGCAATGAGCAGTTCTTC. Its protein is CASSQDWKREGHCNEQFF.

The chain couples TRBV5-1 to TRBJ2-1, with D possibly being TRBD2 (5 bases). The CDR3 extends over 13 amino acids. Trimming stripped 5 bases from V and 3 bases from J, with 9 bases between. Per the germline V gene, CDR1 is SGHRS and CDR2 is YFSETQ. Written as DNA, the CDR3 is TGCGCCAGCAGGCCCGACTACTACAATGAGCAGTTCTTC. It specifies CASRPDYYNEQFF. The full variable domain, completed using reference TRBV5-1 and TRBJ2-1, is KAGVTQTPRYLIKTRGQQVTLSCSPISGHRSVSWYQQTPGQGLQFLFEYFSETQRNKGNFPGRFSGRQFSNSRSEMNVSTLELGDSALYLCASRPDYYNEQFFGPGTRLTVL.

This clone was detected only a few times. J is TRBJ1-3 and V is TRBV12-5; 8 nucleotides line up with TRBD1. CDR3 length equals 14 residues. V lost 5 bases and J lost 8; bases outside the gene matches: 8. CDR1 is LGHNT, CDR2 FRNRAP, per germline. The CDR3, as DNA: TGTGCTAGTGGTCCGACAGGGGAGGTTGACACCATATATTTT. It translates to CASGPTGEVDTIYF.

The gene calls are TRBV6-5 and TRBJ2-1; TRBD2 might be the D (6 bases). Germline assignment: CDR1 MNHEY and CDR2 SVGAGI. The CDR3 extends over 10 amino acids. CDR3 in amino acids: CGKAGNEQFF. Here the CDR3 DNA reads TGTGGAAAGGCGGGGAATGAGCAGTTCTTC.

The genes are TRBV19 and TRBJ2-1, with 12 bases that match TRBD2. Germline-derived CDR1 and CDR2 are LNHDA and SQIVND (reference sequence). V shed 5 bases and J 3 bases; nucleotides not matched to a gene: 5. The CDR3 consists of 16 residues. This chain's CDR3 is CASSGGLAGRYNEQFF. CDR3 nucleotide sequence: TGTGCCAGTAGTGGCGGACTAGCGGGACGCTACAATGAGCAGTTCTTC.

This chain links TRBV9 with TRBJ2-7, with 12 nucleotides matching TRBD1. Germline CDR1 is SGDLS and CDR2 is YYNGEE. V lost 3 bases and J lost 7; bases outside the gene matches: 8. The CDR3 contains 15 residues. CDR3 nucleotides: TGTGCCAGCAGCGAAGGGGGACAGGGGGCGTGGGAGCAGTACTTC. As protein: CASSEGGQGAWEQYF.

The chain has TRBV19 and TRBJ1-3; D may be TRBD1 (5 bases). This CDR3 comprises 19 residues. Trimming stripped 9 bases from V and 0 bases from J, with 27 bases between. The germline V gene encodes CDR1 LNHDA and CDR2 SQIVND (reference sequence). CDR3 region: CASQRDAGRTTSSGNTIYF. Here the CDR3 DNA reads TGTGCCAGCCAGCGCGACGCGGGACGGACAACAAGCTCTGGAAACACCATATATTTT. The variable domain in full, with the rest retrieved from reference TRBV19 and TRBJ1-3, is DGGITQSPKYLFRKEGQNVTLSCEQNLNHDAMYWYRQDPGQGLRLIYYSQIVNDFQKGDIAEGYSVSREKKESFPLTVTSAQKNPTAFYLCASQRDAGRTTSSGNTIYFGEGSWLTVV.

The chain has TRBV6-4 and TRBJ1-5; D gene unclear. V shed 9 bases and J shed 5 bases, with 17 bases lying between them. This CDR3 is built from 14 residues. The germline V gene has CDR1 MRHNA and CDR2 SNTAGT. The CDR3 DNA is TGTGCCAGAACCGCGGGGAAAAACGATCAGCCCCAGCATTTT. Amino acid sequence: CARTAGKNDQPQHF.